This entry features one T cell receptor beta chain sequence. Antigen specificity is unknown. The sample belongs to a study of CD8 T cells in ankylosing spondylitis. Findings and caveats of the study: Enrichment of disease-linked clones was reportedly significant in matched ankylosing spondylitis synovial fluid. Seemingly characteristic of ankylosing spondylitis blood was a TCR beta motif consisting of about 8 highly homologous variants.

V trimming: 4 bases; J trimming: 4 bases; junction bases outside the gene matches: 8. Germline V lookup: CDR1 MNHEY, CDR2 SMNVEV (reference sequence). There are 15 residues in the CDR3. In TCRdb, the 5' RACE reads were re-called with MiXCR into one record per CDR3 protein. There are a few hundred thousand distinct CDR3 sequences in the sample; about 15% occur only once, and just over 1% lies in the top ten. Input material: blood, either unsorted or a sorted T cell fraction (not recorded which). The clonotype was recovered from a male donor with ankylosing spondylitis. This rearrangement joins TRBV27 to TRBJ2-7, with 9 bases identical to TRBD1. CDR3 coding DNA: TGTGCCAGCAGTTGGAACACAGGGGGCCCTTACGAGCAGTACTTC. As protein: CASSWNTGGPYEQYF.